This record covers a single T cell receptor beta chain. What this receptor recognizes is not known. Base qualities are not recorded, but no much larger clone differs from it by a single base. Collaborating institutions collected whole blood in K2EDTA tubes following their own protocols. For TCRbeta analysis, collaborators shipped samples in one of three forms: frozen whole blood, isolated PBMCs, or DNA extracted from either of those sample types. Trimming accounts for 2 bases at V and 7 bases at J, while the number of junction bases matched to no gene is 7. The germline V gene yields KGHSH for CDR1 and LQKENI for CDR2. The CDR3 sequence holds 15 residues, the cysteine and phenylalanine included. Only the CDR3 region is kept as DNA, spanning 45 bases read in frame from base 1. This specimen comes from a study of blood T cell repertoires in COVID-19 (dated by TCRdb to between 2020 and 2021). Describing the broader study: Collaborator samples came from the United States, Italy and Spain and covered acute and convalescent phases of COVID-19. The prospective study material was composed of cDNA or gDNA derived from T cells, B-cell-depleted T cells, or PBMCs. Deeply sampled blood TCRbeta repertoires from subjects exposed to, actively infected with, or recovered from COVID-19 were included in the dataset. The repertoires were released in a freely available public database meant as a resource for research on the immune response to SARS-CoV-2. The samples were drawn from the first 160 participants of the ongoing ImmuneRACE study and from roughly 1,300 subjects provided by 6 global collaborators. Nearly every sample came with metadata listing a de-identified subject ID, COVID-19 status, age in years and sex. Where HLA class I and class II types were available, the types were taken from metadata supplied by the sample provider, not from assay-based typing.

Results and caveats for the whole study, not just this receptor: Clinical and demographic metadata were provided uncurated, with the amount varying by source and participant.

TCRbeta CDR3 regions were amplified from genomic DNA by means of the immunoSEQ Assay, a bias-controlled multiplex PCR. Processing in the source paper ran as follows. Nucleated cell counts per sample were estimated from amplification of reference gene primers within the assay. To quantify the absolute abundance of each unique TCRbeta CDR3 rearrangement, sequence reads were collapsed and filtered. For each sample, productive Simpson clonality was calculated by taking the square root of Simpson's diversity index across productive rearrangements. The table was pulled from immuneACCESS by TCRdb, which kept in-frame rearrangements only. Such tables lose some clones; where checked, under half of the loss comes from unresolved V genes, and the rest has no known cause. The DNA was the basis for D and trimming; V, J and clone size are from that table. The sample table shows 300,000 to 400,000 clones, and around nine tenths are seen once. The ten largest clonotypes hold around 2.9% of the sample.

The clonotype originates from a human donor in a cohort sampled during active COVID-19. The V gene is TRBV18 and the J gene is TRBJ2-1, and TRBD1 matches 8 of the central bases. Sequencing input: peripheral blood. DNA sequence: TGTGCCAGCTCACCATGGGCAGGGGGCAGAAATGAGCAGTTCTTC. Translated, this gives CASSPWAGGRNEQFF.